Presented here are 20 T cell receptor beta chains from one specimen sequenced in a study of CD8+ T cells in alopecia areata. Following extraction, RNA underwent reverse transcription to cDNA, which served as the sequencing template. Assay used: immunoSEQ multiplex PCR; TCRdb lists only in-frame clones, some missing. The sample records approximately 180,000 clones, less than 75% being singletons. The sequenced sample was CD8+ T cells sorted from blood, obtained at week 0. These receptors all come from a human donor with alopecia areata.

The V gene is TRBV29-1, the J gene TRBJ1-2, with a tentative D call TRBD1 (5 bases). CDR1 and CDR2 (germline): SQVTM, ANQGSEA. The CDR3 runs to 12 residues. V was trimmed by 3 bases and J by 8 bases, leaving 13 bases between them. The CDR3: CSVEIGRDGYTF. The CDR3 DNA follows: TGCAGCGTTGAGATCGGGAGGGACGGCTACACCTTC.

This clone was picked up a small number of times. The gene calls are TRBV9 and TRBJ1-6; 7 bases line up with TRBD1. Unmatched junction bases numbered 2, after V lost 1 base and J lost 7 bases. Germline V lookup: CDR1 SGDLS, CDR2 YYNGEE. CDR3 length equals 14 residues. The CDR3 here is CASSVRDSNSPLHF. CDR3 nucleotides: TGTGCCAGCAGCGTACGGGACAGCAATTCACCCCTCCACTTT.

This chain connects TRBV7-9 to TRBJ2-5; 13 bases map to TRBD2. V trimming: 5 bases; J trimming: 2 bases; junction bases outside the gene matches: 8. There are 17 residues in the CDR3. The germline CDR1 and CDR2 sequences are SEHNR and FQNEAQ (reference sequence). DNA for the CDR3: TGTGCCAGCAGCACTTGGACTAGCGGGGGAAATCAAGAGACCCAGTACTTC. Its protein product is CASSTWTSGGNQETQYF.

The J gene is TRBJ2-3, the V gene TRBV13; 10 bases map to TRBD1. V was clipped by 0 bases and J by 3 bases; unmatched bases: 3. This CDR3 contains 16 residues. The germline CDR1 and CDR2 sequences are PRHDT and FYEKMQ (reference sequence). In DNA, the CDR3 is TGTGCCAGCAGCTTAGGAGAGGACAGGGGGACAGATACGCAGTATTTT. The encoded protein is CASSLGEDRGTDTQYF. The variable domain in full, completed from reference TRBV13 and TRBJ2-3, reads AAGVIQSPRHLIKEKRETATLKCYPIPRHDTVYWYQQGPGQDPQFLISFYEKMQSDKGSIPDRFSAQQFSDYHSELNMSSLELGDSALYFCASSLGEDRGTDTQYFGPGTRLTVL.

CDR3 residues: CASSVSPYGYTF. CDR3 nucleotides: TGTGCCAGCAGCGTAAGCCCTTATGGCTACACCTTC. This rearrangement joins TRBV9 to TRBJ1-2; D unclear. CDR1 is SGDLS and CDR2 is YYNGEE in the germline V gene. This CDR3 spans 12 amino acids. V lost 1 base, J lost 5 bases, and 6 bases lay in between. The full variable domain, its missing parts supplied by reference TRBV9 and TRBJ1-2, is DSGVTQTPKHLITATGQRVTLRCSPRSGDLSVYWYQQSLDQGLQFLIQYYNGEERAKGNILERFSAQQFPDLHSELNLSSLELGDSALYFCASSVSPYGYTFGSGTRLTVV.

The chain joins TRBV29-1 to TRBJ2-1, with 9 bases fitting TRBD1. V was pared by 4 bases and J by 10 bases, with 5 bases of the junction left unmatched. Germline V lookup: CDR1 SQVTM, CDR2 ANQGSEA. The CDR3 length is 12 residues. CDR3 in DNA: TGCAGCGTTGTAGACAGGGGGTGGGAGCAGTTCTTC. Residues: CSVVDRGWEQFF.

The gene calls are TRBV20-1 and TRBJ1-1; D is unclear. Germline CDR1 reads DFQATT; CDR2 reads SNEGSKA (reference sequence). V was shortened by 0 bases and J by 7 bases, with 6 bases between the two germline ends. The CDR3 spans 11 residues. The CDR3 here is CSARDLSEAFF. CDR3 nucleotide sequence: TGCAGTGCTAGAGATTTGAGTGAAGCTTTCTTT.

This chain joins TRBV5-1 and TRBJ2-4; D is uncertain. Trimming removed 4 bases from V and 0 bases from J, with 11 bases in between. CDR1 and CDR2 from the germline V gene are SGHRS and YFSETQ. The CDR3 runs to 15 residues. The CDR3 loop reads CASSPNDLAKNIQYF. The CDR3 DNA is TGCGCCAGCAGCCCTAACGATCTAGCCAAAAACATTCAGTACTTC.

This chain connects TRBV9 to TRBJ2-3; 7 positions agree with TRBD1. The V and J ends lost 4 bases and 6 bases, in that order; junction bases with no gene match: 2. Germline V CDR1 and CDR2: SGDLS, YYNGEE. The CDR3 contains 12 residues. CDR3 nucleotide sequence: TGTGCCAGCAGCAAACAGGGGGATACGCAGTATTTT. It encodes CASSKQGDTQYF.

V gene TRBV4-1 combines with J gene TRBJ2-1; 10 bases agree with TRBD2. Germline V gene sequence: CDR1 MGHRA, CDR2 YSYEKL. V gave up 3 bases and J gave up 6 bases; unmatched junction bases: 8. The CDR3 totals 16 residues. Written as DNA, the CDR3 is TGCGCCAGCAGCCATCCCATTTCTAGCGGGGGCAATGAGCAGTTCTTC. It yields the protein CASSHPISSGGNEQFF.

The rearrangement links TRBV27 to TRBJ2-2, with D unresolved. This CDR3 contains 15 residues. The germline gives CDR1 MNHEY, CDR2 SMNVEV (reference sequence). Trimming took 6 bases from V and 3 from J, leaving 14 bases between them. The CDR3 here is CASRRLRRDTGELFF. The CDR3 region has the DNA TGTGCCAGCAGGAGGTTGAGACGGGACACCGGGGAGCTGTTTTTT.

This clone came up once. The chain couples TRBV13 to TRBJ2-3; 8 nucleotides line up with TRBD2. This CDR3 has 17 residues. Germline V lookup: CDR1 PRHDT, CDR2 FYEKMQ (reference sequence). The J segment lost 1 base and the V segment lost 5 bases, leaving 11 bases of the junction unmatched. CDR3 protein: CASSPGTVAGRTDTQYF. CDR3 nucleotide sequence: TGTGCCAGCAGCCCCGGGACGGTAGCGGGGCGCACAGATACGCAGTATTTT. The whole variable domain, filled in from reference TRBV13 and TRBJ2-3, reads AAGVIQSPRHLIKEKRETATLKCYPIPRHDTVYWYQQGPGQDPQFLISFYEKMQSDKGSIPDRFSAQQFSDYHSELNMSSLELGDSALYFCASSPGTVAGRTDTQYFGPGTRLTVL.

This sequence joins TRBV5-1 and TRBJ2-2; the D is unclear. V lost 7 bases to trimming and J lost 0 bases, with 10 bases between them. CDR1 is SGHRS and CDR2 is YFSETQ in the germline V gene. The CDR3 runs 14 residues. The CDR3, as DNA: TGCGCCAGCGAGGAAGTCCCGAACACCGGGGAGCTGTTTTTT. Translation gives CASEEVPNTGELFF.

The V call is TRBV5-1, the J call TRBJ2-1; 9 positions agree with TRBD1. Germline lookup yields CDR1 SGHRS and CDR2 YFSETQ. The V segment lost 4 bases and the J segment 3 bases; nucleotides outside the gene matches: 11. The CDR3 has 17 residues. This CDR3 reads CASSNITGTGIYNEQFF. The CDR3 coding sequence is TGCGCCAGCAGCAACATCACCGGGACAGGGATCTACAATGAGCAGTTCTTC.

This clone appeared once. The V and J genes are TRBV19 and TRBJ1-5; D is uncertain. Trimming left V 6 bases short and J 2 bases short, with 14 bases between. The CDR3 totals 15 residues. The V gene's germline CDR1 is LNHDA and CDR2 SQIVND (reference sequence). The CDR3: CASRVSIGGNQPQHF. CDR3 DNA sequence: TGTGCCAGTAGAGTTTCCATCGGGGGCAATCAGCCCCAGCATTTT.

This clone was observed a handful of times. The chain links TRBV2 to TRBJ1-1; the D gene is possibly TRBD1 (6 bases). CDR3 length: 15 amino acids. Trimming stripped 2 bases from V and 0 bases from J, with 10 bases between. From germline, CDR1 is SNHLY and CDR2 FYNNEI. CDR3 in DNA: TGTGCCAGCAGTGAAACGGGACACCTGAACACTGAAGCTTTCTTT. Its translation: CASSETGHLNTEAFF.

The chain recombines TRBV28 with TRBJ1-5; D gene ambiguous. V was shortened by 6 bases and J by 3 bases, with 15 bases between the two germline ends. CDR1 is MDHEN, CDR2 SYDVKM, per germline. The CDR3 loop spans 15 amino acids. In DNA, the CDR3 is TGTGCCAGCAGCGCTCAGGAAGGGCTCAATCAGCCCCAGCATTTT. It specifies CASSAQEGLNQPQHF.

V is TRBV5-6 and J is TRBJ2-5, with D hard to call. There are 12 residues in the CDR3. The V end was cut by 0 bases, the J end by 5 bases, with 5 bases between. Germline CDR1 is SGHDT and CDR2 is YYEEEE. CDR3 protein: CASSLEVETQYF. CDR3 bases: TGTGCCAGCAGCTTGGAGGTGGAGACCCAGTACTTC.

This chain uses TRBV25-1 with TRBJ2-7; 7 bases align to TRBD1. The CDR3 length is 14 residues. CDR1 is MGHDK and CDR2 is SYGVNS in the germline V gene. J was trimmed by 0 bases and V by 4 bases; bases with no gene match: 3. CDR3 sequence: CASSGTGDSYEQYF. In DNA form, the CDR3 reads TGTGCCAGCAGTGGGACAGGAGACTCCTACGAGCAGTACTTC.

The J gene is TRBJ2-7, the V gene TRBV6-5; perhaps D is TRBD1 or TRBD2 (5 bases each). This CDR3 contains 15 residues. Germline V lookup: CDR1 MNHEY, CDR2 SVGAGI. The V and J ends lost 5 bases and 3 bases respectively, with 17 bases between them. CDR3 residues: CASSQRPGTVYEQYF. The CDR3 DNA reads TGTGCCAGCAGTCAACGGCCCGGGACGGTCTACGAGCAGTACTTC.